The 7 T cell receptor beta chains listed next were all sequenced from one sample in a study of T cell responses to AZD1222 COVID-19 vaccine. Measured with immunoSEQ multiplex PCR; TCRdb has only the in-frame clones, and not every one. In the table there are some 150,000 clones, 93% of which are singletons. The material sequenced was peripheral blood, taken on day 0 of AZD1222 vaccination. Every receptor here comes from an adult in good health.

This sequence joins TRBV7-9 and TRBJ1-5; the D is unclear. Germline CDR1 is SEHNR and CDR2 is FQNEAQ (reference sequence). This CDR3 region has 13 residues. Deletions cut 4 bases from V and 6 bases from J, with 10 bases between. Here the CDR3 DNA reads TGTGCCAGCAGCTCCAAGGGTGGTCAGCCCCAGCATTTT. Translating it yields CASSSKGGQPQHF.

V usage is TRBV6-5 and J usage is TRBJ1-2; 8 nucleotides line up with TRBD1. The V gene's germline CDR1 is MNHEY and CDR2 SVGAGI. The trim removed 2 bases at V and 8 bases at J, leaving 13 bases unmatched. There are 16 residues in the CDR3. Here the CDR3 reads CASSYVRDRPSGGYTF. CDR3 bases: TGTGCCAGCAGTTACGTCCGGGACAGGCCCTCCGGAGGCTACACCTTC.

The rearrangement joins TRBV2 to TRBJ2-1; 7 bases align to TRBD1. Germline V gene data show CDR1 as SNHLY and CDR2 as FYNNEI. With V trimmed by 6 bases and J by 4 bases, 6 bases remained unmatched. The CDR3 sequence is 14 residues long. CDR3 sequence reads: CASRPGTDYNEQFF. The DNA of the CDR3 is TGTGCCAGCAGACCCGGGACAGATTACAATGAGCAGTTCTTC.

This clone is judged medium-sized (0.01 to 0.1%). This chain links TRBV2 with TRBJ2-1, with D perhaps TRBD1 (6 bases). Germline CDR1 and CDR2: SNHLY and FYNNEI. The CDR3 is 15 residues long. V was pared by 5 bases and J by 0 bases, with 11 bases between. The CDR3 DNA follows: TGTGCCAGCAGTCTCACAGGGAGCTCCTACAATGAGCAGTTCTTC. This sequence encodes CASSLTGSSYNEQFF. Combining the CDR3 with reference TRBV2 and TRBJ2-1 gives the whole variable domain EPEVTQTPSHQVTQMGQEVILRCVPISNHLYFYWYRQILGQKVEFLVSFYNNEISEKSEIFDDQFSVERPDGSNFTLKIRSTKLEDSAMYFCASSLTGSSYNEQFFGPGTRLTVL.

The V and J genes are TRBV7-2 and TRBJ1-5, with unresolved D. The V end lost 1 base, the J end lost 6 bases, and 7 bases lay between the germline ends. This CDR3 spans 13 amino acids. Germline V CDR1 and CDR2: SGHTA, FQGNSA. The CDR3 here is CASSLEGRQPQHF. In nucleotides, the CDR3 is TGTGCCAGCAGCTTAGAAGGTCGTCAGCCCCAGCATTTT.

The rearrangement uses TRBV6-1 and TRBJ2-1; 7 bases agree with TRBD2. This CDR3 has 16 residues. V shed 1 base, J shed 6 bases, and the junction held 9 bases outside the gene matches. Germline CDR1 reads MNHNS; CDR2 reads SASEGT. The CDR3 sequence: CASSEGQGLRSNEQFF. Written as DNA, the CDR3 is TGTGCCAGCAGTGAAGGGCAGGGACTAAGGTCCAATGAGCAGTTCTTC.

The chain recombines TRBV5-1 with TRBJ2-5; 12 bases line up with TRBD2. CDR3 length: 16 residues. CDR1 SGHRS and CDR2 YFSETQ come from the germline V gene. J gave up 1 base and V 0 bases, and 1 base lay outside the gene matches. The CDR3 sequence: CASSLVLAGGQETQYF. The CDR3 coding sequence is TGCGCCAGCAGCTTGGTACTAGCGGGGGGCCAAGAGACCCAGTACTTC.